The 22 T cell receptor beta chains below come from one sample, sequenced in a study of blood T cell repertoires in COVID-19. The data were produced by immunoSEQ multiplex PCR, yet TCRdb's version contains in-frame clones alone and is incomplete. The sample lists roughly 28,000 clones; over 70% were seen once. Sequencing was performed on peripheral blood. The receptor source for this set is a woman between 65 and 79 years old with active or convalescent COVID-19.

V and J are TRBV7-9 and TRBJ2-1; 9 bases fit TRBD1. CDR1 SEHNR and CDR2 FQNEAQ come from the germline V gene (reference sequence). Unmatched junction bases numbered 13, after V lost 4 bases and J lost 12 bases. There are 15 residues in the CDR3. The DNA for the CDR3 is TGTGCCAGCAGCTCGACGGGACAGGGATTCTATGGGCAGTTCTTC. This encodes CASSSTGQGFYGQFF.

This clone appeared a single time. The rearrangement uses TRBV10-3 and TRBJ2-1; D call uncertain. V was clipped by 6 bases and J by 4 bases, with 10 bases between them. The CDR3 loop spans 13 amino acids. The germline gives CDR1 ENHRY, CDR2 SYGVKD. The CDR3 coding sequence is TGTGCCATCAGAAACCAACTATACAATGAGCAGTTCTTC. Its protein is CAIRNQLYNEQFF.

In DNA, the CDR3 is TGTGCCAGCCCTAGGGGGTTGAACACCGGGGAGCTGTTTTTT. Translated: CASPRGLNTGELFF. This chain joins TRBV7-8 and TRBJ2-2, with TRBD1 as a possible D gene (6 bases). There are 14 residues in the CDR3. Germline CDR1 SGHVS, CDR2 FQNEAQ. Trimming took 8 bases from V and 1 from J, leaving 11 bases between them.

This clone is judged medium-sized. This chain joins TRBV7-7 and TRBJ2-5; 7 nucleotides align to TRBD1. The CDR3 contains 15 residues. CDR1 and CDR2 from the germline V gene are SSHAT and FNYEAQ (reference sequence). The ends lost 1 base at V and 4 bases at J; junction bases unmatched: 6. CDR3 region: CASSLDRGGGETQYF. CDR3 nucleotide sequence: TGTGCCAGCAGCTTAGATCGAGGGGGCGGAGAGACCCAGTACTTC.

The rearrangement links TRBV12-1 to TRBJ1-5; no DNA check was done on the table's D call, TRBD1. TRBV12-1 is shown as a pseudogene. The CDR3 consists of 21 residues. The CDR3 is CASSWGFIQTGLPYSNQPQHF. As DNA, the CDR3 is TGTGCCAGCAGCTGGGGGTTCATTCAGACAGGGCTCCCATATAGCAATCAGCCCCAGCATTTT.

The J gene is TRBJ1-1, the V gene TRBV5-6, with D unresolved. The CDR3 runs 14 residues. V shed 4 bases and J shed 6 bases, with 16 bases lying between them. Germline loops: CDR1 SGHDT, CDR2 YYEEEE. The CDR3 sequence: CASSRDLGEAEAFF. CDR3 DNA: TGTGCCAGCAGCCGCGACCTAGGCGAGGCTGAAGCTTTCTTT.

In its sample, this clone was seen once. The chain employs TRBV21-1 and TRBJ2-1; TRBD2 is taken as the D call from the table, unchecked against the DNA. TRBV21-1 has pseudogene status. The CDR3 sequence is 15 residues long. The CDR3 spells CASSKVSGGNNEQFF. CDR3 bases: TGTGCCAGCAGCAAAGTTAGCGGGGGGAACAATGAGCAGTTCTTC.

The chain combines TRBV6-6 with TRBJ1-1; no firm D call. Looked up from germline, CDR1 is MNHNY and CDR2 is SVGAGI (reference sequence). V gave up 6 bases and J gave up 0 bases, with 11 bases separating them. The CDR3 totals 14 residues. The CDR3 nucleotides are TGTGCCAGCAGCTCTAGTGTTATGAACACTGAAGCTTTCTTT. This encodes CASSSSVMNTEAFF.

The chain employs TRBV14 and TRBJ2-3; 7 bases align to TRBD1. Germline-derived CDR1 and CDR2 are SGHDN and FVKESK. CDR3 length: 15 residues. The trim removed 6 bases at V and 6 bases at J, leaving 12 bases unmatched. CDR3 DNA sequence: TGTGCCAGCAGTCTAGACAGGGTCCCATCGGATACGCAGTATTTT. Encoded protein: CASSLDRVPSDTQYF.

The chain recombines TRBV6-5 with TRBJ1-4; TRBD1 is a possible D gene (5 bases). This CDR3 comprises 16 residues. Germline V gene sequence: CDR1 MNHEY, CDR2 SVGAGI. V was pared by 3 bases and J by 4 bases, with 15 bases between. The CDR3 spells CASSYWAGQSNEKLFF. For the CDR3, the DNA is TGTGCCAGCAGTTATTGGGCGGGGCAGAGTAATGAAAAACTGTTTTTT.

This chain uses TRBV7-2 with TRBJ2-7; D unclear. The V and J ends lost 1 base and 3 bases respectively, with 10 bases between them. This CDR3 spans 14 amino acids. Germline V gene data show CDR1 as SGHTA and CDR2 as FQGNSA. This chain's CDR3 is CASSLGVRGYEQYF. The DNA for the CDR3 is TGTGCCAGCAGCTTAGGGGTGAGAGGCTACGAGCAGTACTTC.

This chain joins TRBV19 and TRBJ2-7; TRBD2 matches at 15 bases. The V gene end was trimmed by 5 bases and the J gene end by 6 bases; junction bases not matched to a gene: 8. Germline-derived CDR1 and CDR2 are LNHDA and SQIVND (reference sequence). The CDR3 covers 16 residues. CDR3 protein: CASSSGLAGGRSEQYF. DNA for the CDR3: TGTGCCAGTAGTTCCGGACTAGCGGGGGGGCGGTCCGAGCAGTACTTC. Using reference TRBV19 and TRBJ2-7 for the parts outside the CDR3, the full variable domain is DGGITQSPKYLFRKEGQNVTLSCEQNLNHDAMYWYRQDPGQGLRLIYYSQIVNDFQKGDIAEGYSVSREKKESFPLTVTSAQKNPTAFYLCASSSGLAGGRSEQYFGPGTRLTVT.

The V call is TRBV2, the J call TRBJ1-2; 9 bases line up with TRBD1. CDR3 size: 13 residues. The trim removed 8 bases at V and 5 bases at J, leaving 6 bases unmatched. Germline V gene lookup returns CDR1 SNHLY and CDR2 FYNNEI. CDR3 DNA sequence: TGTGCCAGCGGGGACAGGGTGTGGTATGGCTACACCTTC. Translation gives CASGDRVWYGYTF.

The V and J genes are TRBV5-1 and TRBJ2-7; a weak D match, TRBD2 (6 bases). CDR1 is SGHRS, CDR2 YFSETQ, per germline. The CDR3 extends over 14 amino acids. V lost 4 bases to trimming and J lost 5 bases, with 16 bases between them. Written as DNA, the CDR3 is TGCGCCAGCAGCCCATCTACGGGAGAAAACGAGCAGTACTTC. This encodes CASSPSTGENEQYF.

The V call is TRBV11-3, the J call TRBJ2-1; D is perhaps TRBD2 (6 bases). Germline V gene sequence: CDR1 SGHNT, CDR2 YENEEA. This CDR3 comprises 12 residues. V lost 5 bases, J lost 8 bases, and 10 bases lay in between. CDR3 region: CASSRTGDEQFF. In DNA form, the CDR3 reads TGTGCCAGCAGCCGAACGGGAGATGAGCAGTTCTTC.

This rearrangement joins TRBV25-1 to TRBJ2-2, with 7 bases identical to TRBD1. CDR1 MGHDK and CDR2 SYGVNS come from the germline V gene. CDR3 length: 14 residues. V lost 6 bases, J lost 6 bases, and 7 bases stayed unmatched. The CDR3 sequence is CASRRQGEAGELFF. The CDR3 DNA reads as TGTGCCAGCAGGCGACAGGGAGAGGCCGGGGAGCTGTTTTTT.

The gene calls are TRBV28 and TRBJ1-1; no definite D call. Germline values: CDR1 MDHEN, CDR2 SYDVKM. V lost 4 bases to trimming and J lost 3 bases, with 9 bases between them. The CDR3 consists of 13 residues. The CDR3 spells CASSSPPDTEAFF. In DNA, the CDR3 is TGTGCCAGCAGTTCCCCCCCAGACACTGAAGCTTTCTTT.

This chain joins TRBV30 and TRBJ1-2; perhaps TRBD1 as D (6 bases). The CDR3 covers 15 residues. Germline CDR1 is GTSNPN and CDR2 is SVGIG (reference sequence). The CDR3 reads CAGARPGRRNYGYTF. CDR3 nucleotides: TGTGCGGGGGCCCGACCTGGGCGGCGGAACTATGGCTACACCTTC.

The chain combines TRBV7-2 with TRBJ1-2; 8 bases match TRBD1. The germline V gene has CDR1 SGHTA and CDR2 FQGNSA. With 1 base clipped from V and 2 bases from J, the junction kept 6 bases outside the gene matches. The CDR3 spans 16 residues. CDR3 sequence: CASSLGRTGLNYGYTF. In DNA form, the CDR3 reads TGTGCCAGCAGCTTAGGACGGACAGGGCTAAACTATGGCTACACCTTC. Full variable domain (outside the CDR3, taken from reference TRBV7-2 and TRBJ1-2): GAGVSQSPSNKVTEKGKDVELRCDPISGHTALYWYRQSLGQGLEFLIYFQGNSAPDKSGLPSDRFSAERTGGSVSTLTIQRTQQEDSAVYLCASSLGRTGLNYGYTFGSGTRLTVV.

The V call is TRBV7-2, the J call TRBJ2-6; unclear D gene. Germline V gives CDR1 SGHTA, CDR2 FQGNSA. This CDR3 region has 17 residues. V lost 3 bases, J lost 3 bases, and 15 bases lay in between. In nucleotides, the CDR3 is TGTGCCAGCAGCTTTTCCCCCCCGTTTGTTGGGGCCAACGTCCTGACTTTC. This encodes CASSFSPPFVGANVLTF.

Concerning this clone: This sample also contains other DNA sequences that code for the same CDR3. The chain is built from TRBV6-5 and TRBJ2-5; 8 nucleotides agree with TRBD2. The CDR3 sequence is 14 residues long. Germline V gene data show CDR1 as MNHEY and CDR2 as SVGAGI. The V gene end was trimmed by 8 bases and the J gene end by 1 base; junction bases not matched to a gene: 6. CDR3 region: CASGGRGVQETQYF. The CDR3 nucleotides read TGTGCCAGCGGGGGGCGGGGGGTCCAAGAGACCCAGTACTTC.

The chain links TRBV29-1 to TRBJ2-5; TRBD1 matches 7 bases. The CDR3 spans 11 residues. V lost 4 bases to trimming and J lost 7 bases; unmatched junction nucleotides: 3. Per germline, CDR1 SQVTM and CDR2 ANQGSEA. This CDR3 is CSVGTGGTQYF. CDR3 coding DNA: TGCAGCGTTGGGACAGGAGGGACCCAGTACTTC.